The 5 T cell receptor beta chains below were found in one sample sequenced in a study of cytomegalovirus exposure and HLA in healthy donors. 13 Jbeta primers and 60 Vbeta primers were used for the PCR. The table came from immunoSEQ multiplex PCR; TCRdb's copy has only in-frame clones and leaves some out. Among over 90,000 clones, approximately 79% were seen once, and the ten largest hold 4%. What was sequenced was PBMCs. These receptors were taken from a man aged 45-65 years in good health and CMV-seropositive.

The chain is built from TRBV2 and TRBJ2-1, with 8 bases identical to TRBD2. Trimming removed 4 bases from V and 3 bases from J; junction bases left unmatched: 8. In germline, CDR1 is SNHLY, CDR2 FYNNEI. CDR3 length: 16 residues. The CDR3 reads CASSGDPGGGYNEQFF. The CDR3 nucleotides read TGTGCCAGCAGTGGGGATCCGGGAGGGGGCTACAATGAGCAGTTCTTC.

The chain employs TRBV27 and TRBJ2-3; no reliable D call. The germline V and J ends were trimmed by 5 bases and 1 base, with 7 bases remaining between them. Germline assignment: CDR1 MNHEY and CDR2 SMNVEV (reference sequence). CDR3 length equals 13 residues. In nucleotides, the CDR3 is TGTGCCAGCAGTGAGGTCCGCACAGATACGCAGTATTTT. This sequence encodes CASSEVRTDTQYF.

This clone was recorded a few times. This CDR3 reads CASTQWAGNNEQFF. CDR3 DNA sequence: TGTGCCAGCACCCAGTGGGCCGGAAACAATGAGCAGTTCTTC. The chain uses TRBV7-2 and TRBJ2-1; D ambiguous. The CDR3 is made up of 14 amino acids. Germline V gene data show CDR1 as SGHTA and CDR2 as FQGNSA. Deletions cut 7 bases from V and 5 bases from J, with 15 bases between.

J is TRBJ2-1 and V is TRBV4-1; 12 bases align to TRBD2. V was pared by 5 bases and J by 4 bases, with 3 bases of the junction left unmatched. CDR1 is MGHRA and CDR2 is YSYEKL in the germline V gene. The CDR3 sequence is 15 residues long. In DNA, the CDR3 is TGCGCCAGCAGCAGACTAGCGGGAGTATACAATGAGCAGTTCTTC. Protein product: CASSRLAGVYNEQFF.

This clone was detected only once. CDR3 DNA: TGCGCCAGCAGAGCGGGACCTAGGATGGGAGGTGAGCAGTTCTTC. Its protein product is CASRAGPRMGGEQFF. This sequence joins TRBV5-1 and TRBJ2-1; 7 positions match TRBD2. The CDR3 loop spans 15 amino acids. The V gene end was trimmed by 5 bases and the J gene end by 9 bases; junction bases not matched to a gene: 14. CDR1 is SGHRS, CDR2 YFSETQ, per germline.